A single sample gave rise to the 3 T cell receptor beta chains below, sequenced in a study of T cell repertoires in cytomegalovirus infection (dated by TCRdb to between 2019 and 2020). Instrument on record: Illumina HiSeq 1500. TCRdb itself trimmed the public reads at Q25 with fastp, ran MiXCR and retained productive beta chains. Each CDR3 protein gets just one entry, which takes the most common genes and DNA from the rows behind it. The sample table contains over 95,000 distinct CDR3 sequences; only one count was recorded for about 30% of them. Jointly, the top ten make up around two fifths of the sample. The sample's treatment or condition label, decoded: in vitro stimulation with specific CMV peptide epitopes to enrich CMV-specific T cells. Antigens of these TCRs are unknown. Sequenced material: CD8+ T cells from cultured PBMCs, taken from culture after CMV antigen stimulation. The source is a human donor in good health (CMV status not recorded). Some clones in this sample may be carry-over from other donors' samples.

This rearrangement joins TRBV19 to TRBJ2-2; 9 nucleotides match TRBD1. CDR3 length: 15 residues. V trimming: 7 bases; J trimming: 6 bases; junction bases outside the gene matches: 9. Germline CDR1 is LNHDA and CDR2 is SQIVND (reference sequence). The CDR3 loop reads CASTLGQGTPGELFF. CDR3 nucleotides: TGTGCCAGTACCCTGGGACAGGGAACTCCCGGGGAGCTGTTTTTT.

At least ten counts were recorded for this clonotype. The CDR3 loop is CASSQPGIGPVYGYTF. For the CDR3, the DNA is TGTGCCAGCAGCCAACCCGGAATTGGCCCTGTCTATGGCTACACCTTC. The V and J genes are TRBV7-2 and TRBJ1-2; D remains ambiguous. This CDR3 is 16 amino acids long. The germline V and J ends were trimmed by 5 bases and 4 bases, with 20 bases remaining between them. The germline V gene has CDR1 SGHTA and CDR2 FQGNSA.

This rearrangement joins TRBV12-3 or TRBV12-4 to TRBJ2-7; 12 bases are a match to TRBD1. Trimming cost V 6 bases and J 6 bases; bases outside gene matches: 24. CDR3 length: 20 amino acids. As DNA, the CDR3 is TGTGCCAGCAGCCTCCCCCCGGGACAGGGGGCGAATGGCGGCCTAGGCGAGCAGTACTTC. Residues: CASSLPPGQGANGGLGEQYF.